This record covers a single TCR beta chain. Its matching antigen is unknown. The data were obtained in a study of glioma-infiltrating T cells after dendritic cell vaccination. Broader study findings: Higher TCR clonality did not directly relate to longer survival.

This CDR3 is built from 15 residues. Germline V gives CDR1 GTSNPN, CDR2 SVGIG (reference sequence). Losses at the gene ends were 5 bases for V and 0 bases for J; bases not matched to a gene: 6. Sequencing used immunoSEQ multiplex PCR; TCRdb keeps in-frame clones, though not all of them. Counted here are 40,000 to 60,000 clones, approximately 85% occurring once; the ten biggest clones make up 10% to 12%. The sequence was obtained from a human donor with glioblastoma. The rearrangement links TRBV30 to TRBJ2-2; 7 bases agree with TRBD2. The sequences come from blood, collected before dendritic cell vaccination. The CDR3 protein is CAWELATTNTGELFF. The CDR3 bases are TGTGCCTGGGAACTAGCGACGACGAACACCGGGGAGCTGTTTTTT.